This T cell receptor (beta chain) comes out of a study of shared clonotypes between healthy human individuals. The CDR3 contains 13 residues. Trimming pared 6 bases from V and 2 bases from J, leaving 11 bases between. CDR1 and CDR2 from the germline V gene are MDHEN and SYDVKM. TCRdb keeps only in-frame clones here, not all; method: immunoSEQ multiplex PCR. The sample lists hundreds of thousands of clones; almost 97% were seen once. The specimen sequenced was naive CD4+ T cells sorted from blood. Subset here: CD45RA+ positively selected. The sequence was obtained from a woman aged 25 to 45 in good health. This sequence joins TRBV28 and TRBJ2-7, with TRBD1 as a possible D gene (5 bases). This CDR3 is CASRDTVTYEQYF. CDR3 nucleotide sequence: TGTGCCAGCAGGGACACGGTCACCTACGAGCAGTACTTC.